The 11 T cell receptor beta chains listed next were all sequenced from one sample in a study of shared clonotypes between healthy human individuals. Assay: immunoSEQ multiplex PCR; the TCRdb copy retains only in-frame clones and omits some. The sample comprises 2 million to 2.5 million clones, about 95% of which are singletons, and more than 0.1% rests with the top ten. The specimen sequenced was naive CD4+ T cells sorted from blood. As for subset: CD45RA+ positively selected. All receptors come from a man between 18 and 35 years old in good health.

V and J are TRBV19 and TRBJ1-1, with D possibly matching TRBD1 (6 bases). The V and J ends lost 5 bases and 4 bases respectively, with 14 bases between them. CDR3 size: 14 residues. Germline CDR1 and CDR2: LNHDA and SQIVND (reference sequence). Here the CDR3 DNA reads TGTGCCAGTAGTTCTTACAGGGTCTCCACTGAAGCTTTCTTT. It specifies CASSSYRVSTEAFF.

CDR3 residues: CASSIGVSYGYTF. In nucleotides, the CDR3 is TGTGCCAGTAGTATCGGGGTTAGCTATGGCTACACCTTC. The chain carries TRBV19 and TRBJ1-2; D is unclear. The V gene lost 3 bases and the J gene lost 4 bases, with 9 bases spanning the gap. In germline, CDR1 is LNHDA, CDR2 SQIVND (reference sequence). The CDR3 covers 13 residues.

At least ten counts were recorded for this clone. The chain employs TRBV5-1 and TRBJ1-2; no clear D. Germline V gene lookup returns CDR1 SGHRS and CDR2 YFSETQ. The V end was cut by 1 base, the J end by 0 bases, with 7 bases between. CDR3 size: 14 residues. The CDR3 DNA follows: TGCGCCAGCAGCTTGACCACCCCTAACTATGGCTACACCTTC. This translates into CASSLTTPNYGYTF.

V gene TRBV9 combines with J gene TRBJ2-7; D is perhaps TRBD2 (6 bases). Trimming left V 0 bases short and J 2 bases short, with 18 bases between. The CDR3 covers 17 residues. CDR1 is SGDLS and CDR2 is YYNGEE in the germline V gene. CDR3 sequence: CASSVGSGVEGTYEQYF. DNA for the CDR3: TGTGCCAGCAGCGTAGGTAGCGGAGTGGAGGGAACCTACGAGCAGTACTTC. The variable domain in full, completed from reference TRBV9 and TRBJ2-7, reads DSGVTQTPKHLITATGQRVTLRCSPRSGDLSVYWYQQSLDQGLQFLIQYYNGEERAKGNILERFSAQQFPDLHSELNLSSLELGDSALYFCASSVGSGVEGTYEQYFGPGTRLTVT.

The CDR3 DNA is TGTGCCAGCAGTCAGTGGGGGGTTGCACGAGTGGCCCAGTACTTC. Residues: CASSQWGVARVAQYF. V and J are TRBV11-2 and TRBJ2-7; the D gene is possibly TRBD2 (6 bases). The CDR3 totals 15 residues. Germline V gives CDR1 SGHAT, CDR2 FQNNGV. V shed 6 bases and J shed 10 bases, with 25 bases lying between them.

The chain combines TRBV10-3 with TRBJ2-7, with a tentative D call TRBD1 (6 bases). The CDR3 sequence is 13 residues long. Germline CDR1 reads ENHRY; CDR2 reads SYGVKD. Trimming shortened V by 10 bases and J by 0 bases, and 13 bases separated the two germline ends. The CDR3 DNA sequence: TGTGCCAGTGAACAGGGCTCCTCCTACGAGCAGTACTTC. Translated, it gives CASEQGSSYEQYF.

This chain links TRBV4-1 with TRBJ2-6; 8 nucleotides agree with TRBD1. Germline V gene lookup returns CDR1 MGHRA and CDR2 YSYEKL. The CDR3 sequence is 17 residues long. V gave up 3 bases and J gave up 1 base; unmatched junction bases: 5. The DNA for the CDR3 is TGCGCCAGCAGCCACCCGACAGGGGCGTCTGGGGCCAACGTCCTGACTTTC. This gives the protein CASSHPTGASGANVLTF.

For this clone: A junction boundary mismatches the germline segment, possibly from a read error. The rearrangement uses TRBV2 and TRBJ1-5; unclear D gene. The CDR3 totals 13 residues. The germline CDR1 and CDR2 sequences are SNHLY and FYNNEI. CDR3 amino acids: CASREHPNQPQHF. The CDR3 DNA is TGTGCCAGCCGTGAACACCCCAATCAGCCCCAGCATTTT.

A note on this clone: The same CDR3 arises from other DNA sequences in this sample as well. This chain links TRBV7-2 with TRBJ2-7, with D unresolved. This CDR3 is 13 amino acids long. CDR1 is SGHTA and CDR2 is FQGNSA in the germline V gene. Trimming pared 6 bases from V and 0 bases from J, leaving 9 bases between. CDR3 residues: CASSLTSSYEQYF. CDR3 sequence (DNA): TGTGCCAGCAGTTTGACATCCTCCTACGAGCAGTACTTC.

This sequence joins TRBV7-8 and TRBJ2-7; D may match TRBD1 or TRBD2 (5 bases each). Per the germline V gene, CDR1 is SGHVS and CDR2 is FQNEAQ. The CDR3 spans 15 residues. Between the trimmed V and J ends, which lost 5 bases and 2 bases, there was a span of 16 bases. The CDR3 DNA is TGTGCCAGCAGCATATCCCGGGACCGTCCCTACGAGCAGTACTTC. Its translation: CASSISRDRPYEQYF.

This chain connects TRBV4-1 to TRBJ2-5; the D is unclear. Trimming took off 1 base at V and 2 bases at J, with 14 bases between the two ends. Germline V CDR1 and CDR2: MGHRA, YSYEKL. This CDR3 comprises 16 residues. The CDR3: CASSQGTSRAQETQYF. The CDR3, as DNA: TGCGCCAGCAGCCAAGGGACCTCCCGAGCTCAAGAGACCCAGTACTTC.